This T cell receptor beta chain was obtained from a study of OX40 agonist ivuxolimab in advanced cancers. Study context: Ivuxolimab, an agonist antibody against OX40 (CD134), was given to patients.

This CDR3 has 16 amino acids. CDR1 is ENHRY, CDR2 SYGVKD, per germline. The ends were cut back, 0 bases at V and 4 bases at J, with 16 bases in the middle. This table comes from immunoSEQ multiplex PCR, and its TCRdb copy is limited to in-frame clones, with some not included. The sample consists of fewer than 200,000 clones, 85% to 95% of them appearing once. This rearrangement joins TRBV10-3 to TRBJ2-7; D may be TRBD1 or TRBD2 (5 bases each). The sequencing used CD4+ or CD8+ T cells sorted from blood, collected in a trial of the OX40 agonist ivuxolimab. This sequence originates from an adult with an advanced solid tumor such as melanoma, head and neck, liver or kidney cancer. In nucleotides, the CDR3 is TGTGCCATCAGTGAGTCGTCTGGGGGATTGGAGTACGAGCAGTACTTC. Protein sequence: CAISESSGGLEYEQYF.